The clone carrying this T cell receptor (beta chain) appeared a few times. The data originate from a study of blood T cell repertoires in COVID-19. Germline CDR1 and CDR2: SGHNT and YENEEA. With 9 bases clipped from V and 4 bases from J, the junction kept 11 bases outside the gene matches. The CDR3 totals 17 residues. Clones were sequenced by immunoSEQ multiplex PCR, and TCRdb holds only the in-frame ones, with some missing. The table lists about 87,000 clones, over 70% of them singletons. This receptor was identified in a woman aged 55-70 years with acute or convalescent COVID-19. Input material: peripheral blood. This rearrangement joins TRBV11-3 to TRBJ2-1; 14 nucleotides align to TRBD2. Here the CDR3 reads CASRGLAGESGYNEQFF. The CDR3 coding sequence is TGTGCCAGTCGGGGACTAGCGGGAGAGTCTGGTTACAATGAGCAGTTCTTC.